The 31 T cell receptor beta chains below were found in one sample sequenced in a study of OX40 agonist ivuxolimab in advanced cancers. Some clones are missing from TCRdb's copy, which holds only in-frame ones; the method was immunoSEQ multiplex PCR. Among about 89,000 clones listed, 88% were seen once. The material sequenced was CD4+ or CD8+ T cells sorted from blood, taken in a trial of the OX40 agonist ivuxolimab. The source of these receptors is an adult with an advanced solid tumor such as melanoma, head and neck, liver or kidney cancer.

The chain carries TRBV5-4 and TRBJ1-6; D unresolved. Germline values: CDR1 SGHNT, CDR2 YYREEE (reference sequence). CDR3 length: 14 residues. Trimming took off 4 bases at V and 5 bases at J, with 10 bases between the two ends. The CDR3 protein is CASSLDYNNSPLHF. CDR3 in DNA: TGTGCCAGCAGCCTGGACTACAATAATTCACCCCTCCACTTT. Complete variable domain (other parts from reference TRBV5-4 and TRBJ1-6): ETGVTQSPTHLIKTRGQQVTLRCSSQSGHNTVSWYQQALGQGPQFIFQYYREEENGRGNFPPRFSGLQFPNYSSELNVNALELDDSALYLCASSLDYNNSPLHFGNGTRLTVT.

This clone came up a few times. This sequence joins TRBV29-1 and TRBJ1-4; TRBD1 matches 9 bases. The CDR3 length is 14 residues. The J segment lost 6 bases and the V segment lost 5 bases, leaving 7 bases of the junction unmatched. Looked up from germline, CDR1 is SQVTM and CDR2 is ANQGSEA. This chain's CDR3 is CSVRDRVEDEKLFF. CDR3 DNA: TGCAGCGTTCGGGACAGGGTGGAGGATGAAAAACTGTTTTTT. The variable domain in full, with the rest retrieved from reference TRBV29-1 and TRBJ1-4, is SAVISQKPSRDICQRGTSLTIQCQVDSQVTMMFWYRQQPGQSLTLIATANQGSEATYESGFVIDKFPISRPNLTFSTLTVSNMSPEDSSIYLCSVRDRVEDEKLFFGSGTQLSVL.

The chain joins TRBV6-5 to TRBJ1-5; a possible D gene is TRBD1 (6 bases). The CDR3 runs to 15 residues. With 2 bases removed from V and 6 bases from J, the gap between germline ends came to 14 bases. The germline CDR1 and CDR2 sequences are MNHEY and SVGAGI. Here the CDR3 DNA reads TGTGCCAGCAGTTACCCAGACAGGTGGTTTCAGCCCCAGCATTTT. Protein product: CASSYPDRWFQPQHF.

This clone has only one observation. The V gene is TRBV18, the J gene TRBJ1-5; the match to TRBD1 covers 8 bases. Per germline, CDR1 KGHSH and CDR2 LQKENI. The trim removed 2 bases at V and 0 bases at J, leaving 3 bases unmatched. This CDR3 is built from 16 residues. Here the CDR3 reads CASSPDRGNSNQPQHF. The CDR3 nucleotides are TGTGCCAGCTCACCAGACAGGGGAAATAGCAATCAGCCCCAGCATTTT. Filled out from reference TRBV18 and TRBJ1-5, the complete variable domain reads NAGVMQNPRHLVRRRGQEARLRCSPMKGHSHVYWYRQLPEEGLKFMVYLQKENIIDESGMPKERFSAEFPKEGPSILRIQQVVRGDSAAYFCASSPDRGNSNQPQHFGDGTRLSIL.

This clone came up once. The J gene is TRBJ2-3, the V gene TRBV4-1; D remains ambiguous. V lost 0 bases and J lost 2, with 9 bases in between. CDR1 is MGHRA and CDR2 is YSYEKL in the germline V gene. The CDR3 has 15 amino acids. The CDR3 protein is CASSQDLPLTDTQYF. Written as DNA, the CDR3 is TGCGCCAGCAGCCAAGATCTACCCCTCACAGATACGCAGTATTTT.

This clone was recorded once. CDR3 sequence: CASSVQGNTGELFF. CDR3 coding DNA: TGTGCCAGCAGCGTACAGGGAAACACCGGGGAGCTGTTTTTT. The chain links TRBV9 to TRBJ2-2; D perhaps matches TRBD1 (5 bases). V lost 1 base to trimming and J lost 2 bases, with 6 bases between them. Germline CDR1 and CDR2: SGDLS and YYNGEE. The CDR3 is 14 residues long.

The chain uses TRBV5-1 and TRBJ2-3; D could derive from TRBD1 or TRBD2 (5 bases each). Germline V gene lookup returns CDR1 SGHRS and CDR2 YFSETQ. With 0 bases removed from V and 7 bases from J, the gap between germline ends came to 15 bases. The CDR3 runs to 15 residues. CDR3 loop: CASSLGVGAAYTQYF. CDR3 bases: TGCGCCAGCAGCTTGGGGGTCGGGGCCGCATATACGCAGTATTTT.

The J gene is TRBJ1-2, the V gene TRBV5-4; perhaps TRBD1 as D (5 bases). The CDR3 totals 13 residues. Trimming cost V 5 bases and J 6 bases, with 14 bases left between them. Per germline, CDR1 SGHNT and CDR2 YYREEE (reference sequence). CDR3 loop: CASRGDAGDGYTF. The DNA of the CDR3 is TGTGCCAGCAGGGGGGACGCTGGGGATGGCTACACCTTC.

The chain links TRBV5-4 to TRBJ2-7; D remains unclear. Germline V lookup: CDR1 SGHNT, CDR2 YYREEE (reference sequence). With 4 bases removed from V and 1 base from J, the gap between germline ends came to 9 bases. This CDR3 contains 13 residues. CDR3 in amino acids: CASSPQSSYEQYF. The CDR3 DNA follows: TGTGCCAGCAGCCCGCAGAGTTCCTACGAGCAGTACTTC.

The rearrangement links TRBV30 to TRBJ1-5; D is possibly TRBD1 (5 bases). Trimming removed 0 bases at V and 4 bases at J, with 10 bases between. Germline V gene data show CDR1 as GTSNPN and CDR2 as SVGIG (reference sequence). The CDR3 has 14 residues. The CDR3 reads CAWSVQAQNQPQHF. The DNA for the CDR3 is TGTGCCTGGAGTGTACAGGCACAAAATCAGCCCCAGCATTTT.

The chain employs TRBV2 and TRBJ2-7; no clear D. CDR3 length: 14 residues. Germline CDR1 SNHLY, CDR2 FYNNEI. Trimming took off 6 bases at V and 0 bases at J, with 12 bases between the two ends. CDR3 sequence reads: CASRSVGASYEQYF. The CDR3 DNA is TGTGCCAGCAGGTCGGTCGGAGCCTCCTACGAGCAGTACTTC.

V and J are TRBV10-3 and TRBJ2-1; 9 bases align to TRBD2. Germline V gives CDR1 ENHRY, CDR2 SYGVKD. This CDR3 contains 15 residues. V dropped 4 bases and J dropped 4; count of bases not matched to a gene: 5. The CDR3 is CAISGRSGGYNEQFF. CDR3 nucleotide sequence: TGTGCCATCAGTGGGAGGAGCGGGGGGTACAATGAGCAGTTCTTC.

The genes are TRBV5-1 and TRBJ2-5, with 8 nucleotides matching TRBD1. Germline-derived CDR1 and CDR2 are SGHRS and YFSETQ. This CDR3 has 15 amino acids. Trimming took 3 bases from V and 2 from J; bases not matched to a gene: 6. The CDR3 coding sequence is TGCGCCAGCAGCTCGACAGGGGAACGGCAAGAGACCCAGTACTTC. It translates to CASSSTGERQETQYF.

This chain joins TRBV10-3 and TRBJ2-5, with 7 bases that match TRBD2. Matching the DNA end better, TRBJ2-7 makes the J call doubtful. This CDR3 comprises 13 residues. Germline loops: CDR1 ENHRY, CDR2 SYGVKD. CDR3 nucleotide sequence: TGTGCCATCAGCAGGGACTACTCCTACGAGCAGTACTTC. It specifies CAISRDYSYEQYF.

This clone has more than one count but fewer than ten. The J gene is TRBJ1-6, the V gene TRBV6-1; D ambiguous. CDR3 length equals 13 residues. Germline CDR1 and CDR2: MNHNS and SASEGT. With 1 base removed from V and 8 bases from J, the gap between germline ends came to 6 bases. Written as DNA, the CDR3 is TGTGCCAGCAGTGAAGACACAGATTCACCCCTCCACTTT. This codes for CASSEDTDSPLHF.

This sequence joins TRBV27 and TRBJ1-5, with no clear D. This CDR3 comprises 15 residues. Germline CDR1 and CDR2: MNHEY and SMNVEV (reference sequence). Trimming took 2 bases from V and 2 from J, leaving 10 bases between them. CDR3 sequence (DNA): TGTGCCAGCAGTTTACAGGCCGTGGGCAATCAGCCCCAGCATTTT. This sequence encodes CASSLQAVGNQPQHF.

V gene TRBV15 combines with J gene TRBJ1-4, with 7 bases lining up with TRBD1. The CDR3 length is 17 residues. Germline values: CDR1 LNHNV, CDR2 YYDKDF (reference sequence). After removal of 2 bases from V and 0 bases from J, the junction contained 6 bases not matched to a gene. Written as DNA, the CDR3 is TGTGCCACCAGCAGAATATCAACAGGGGCAACTAATGAAAAACTGTTTTTT. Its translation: CATSRISTGATNEKLFF. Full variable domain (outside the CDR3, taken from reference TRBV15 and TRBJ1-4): DAMVIQNPRYQVTQFGKPVTLSCSQTLNHNVMYWYQQKSSQAPKLLFHYYDKDFNNEADTPDNFQSRRPNTSFCFLDIRSPGLGDTAMYLCATSRISTGATNEKLFFGSGTQLSVL.

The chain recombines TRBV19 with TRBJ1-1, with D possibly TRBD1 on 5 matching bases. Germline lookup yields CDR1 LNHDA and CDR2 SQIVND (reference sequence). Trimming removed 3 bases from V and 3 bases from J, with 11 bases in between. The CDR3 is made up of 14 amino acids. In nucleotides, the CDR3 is TGTGCCAGTAGTATGGGGGGGAGGGACACTGAAGCTTTCTTT. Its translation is CASSMGGRDTEAFF.

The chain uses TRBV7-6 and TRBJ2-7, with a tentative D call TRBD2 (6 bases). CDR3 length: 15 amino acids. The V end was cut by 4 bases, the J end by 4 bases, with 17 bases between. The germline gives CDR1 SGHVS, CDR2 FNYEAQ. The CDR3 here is CASSSRGGAAYEQYF. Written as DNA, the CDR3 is TGTGCCAGCAGCTCCCGTGGAGGGGCGGCGTACGAGCAGTACTTC.

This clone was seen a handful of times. This chain's CDR3 is CASSQERWGANEKLFF. Written as DNA, the CDR3 is TGTGCCAGCAGCCAAGAACGGTGGGGTGCTAATGAAAAACTGTTTTTT. The chain couples TRBV4-2 to TRBJ1-4, with D hard to call. With 0 bases removed from V and 3 bases from J, the gap between germline ends came to 11 bases. Looked up from germline, CDR1 is LGHNA and CDR2 is YNFKEQ. The CDR3 is made up of 16 amino acids.

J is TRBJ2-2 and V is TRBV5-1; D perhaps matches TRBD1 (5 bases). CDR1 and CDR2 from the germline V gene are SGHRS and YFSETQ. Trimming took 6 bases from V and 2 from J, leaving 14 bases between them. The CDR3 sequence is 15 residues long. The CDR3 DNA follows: TGCGCCAGCATCCCCGGACACTTAAACACCGGGGAGCTGTTTTTT. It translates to CASIPGHLNTGELFF.

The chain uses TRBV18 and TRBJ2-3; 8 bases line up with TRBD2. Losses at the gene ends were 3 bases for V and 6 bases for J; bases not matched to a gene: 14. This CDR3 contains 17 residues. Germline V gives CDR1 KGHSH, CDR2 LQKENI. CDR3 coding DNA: TGTGCCAGCTCACCCCCTCGACGCGCGCGGGGGGCGGATACGCAGTATTTT. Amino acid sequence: CASSPPRRARGADTQYF. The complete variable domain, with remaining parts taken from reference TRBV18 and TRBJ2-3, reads NAGVMQNPRHLVRRRGQEARLRCSPMKGHSHVYWYRQLPEEGLKFMVYLQKENIIDESGMPKERFSAEFPKEGPSILRIQQVVRGDSAAYFCASSPPRRARGADTQYFGPGTRLTVL.

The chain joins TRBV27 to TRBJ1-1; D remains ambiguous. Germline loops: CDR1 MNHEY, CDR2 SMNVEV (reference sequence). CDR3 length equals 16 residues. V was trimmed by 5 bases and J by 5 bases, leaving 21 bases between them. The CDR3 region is CASSRAVRAERTEAFF. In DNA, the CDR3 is TGTGCCAGCAGTCGGGCAGTCCGGGCAGAAAGGACTGAAGCTTTCTTT.

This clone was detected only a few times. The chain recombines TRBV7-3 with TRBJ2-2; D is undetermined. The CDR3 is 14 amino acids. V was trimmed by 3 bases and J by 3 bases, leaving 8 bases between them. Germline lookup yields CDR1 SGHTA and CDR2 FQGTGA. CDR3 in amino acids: CASSFSGDTGELFF. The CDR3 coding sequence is TGTGCCAGCAGCTTTTCAGGAGACACCGGGGAGCTGTTTTTT.

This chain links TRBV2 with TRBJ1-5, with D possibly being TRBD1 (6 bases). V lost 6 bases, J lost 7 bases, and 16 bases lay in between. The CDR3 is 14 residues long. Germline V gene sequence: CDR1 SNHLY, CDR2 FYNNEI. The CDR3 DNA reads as TGTGCCAGCAGAAGAGACAGGAAGCCCCAGCCCCAGCATTTT. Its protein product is CASRRDRKPQPQHF.

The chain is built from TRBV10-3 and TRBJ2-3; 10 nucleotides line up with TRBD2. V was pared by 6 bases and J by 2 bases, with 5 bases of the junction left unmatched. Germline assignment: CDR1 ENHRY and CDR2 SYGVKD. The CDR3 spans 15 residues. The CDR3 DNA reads TGTGCCATCAGGGGGACTAGCGCCGACACAGATACGCAGTATTTT. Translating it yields CAIRGTSADTDTQYF.

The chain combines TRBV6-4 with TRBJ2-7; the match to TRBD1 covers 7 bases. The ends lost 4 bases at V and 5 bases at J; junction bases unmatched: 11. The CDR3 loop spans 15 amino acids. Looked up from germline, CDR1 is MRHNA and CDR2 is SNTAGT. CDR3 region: CASSGRAGGFDEQYF. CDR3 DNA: TGTGCCAGCAGTGGACGTGCAGGGGGTTTCGACGAGCAGTACTTC.

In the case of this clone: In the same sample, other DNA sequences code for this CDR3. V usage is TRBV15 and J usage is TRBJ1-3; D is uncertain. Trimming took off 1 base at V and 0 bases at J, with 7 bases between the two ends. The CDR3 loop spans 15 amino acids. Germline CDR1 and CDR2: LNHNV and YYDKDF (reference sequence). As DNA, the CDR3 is TGTGCCACCAGCAGAGGCGAAAGCTCTGGAAACACCATATATTTT. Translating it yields CATSRGESSGNTIYF.

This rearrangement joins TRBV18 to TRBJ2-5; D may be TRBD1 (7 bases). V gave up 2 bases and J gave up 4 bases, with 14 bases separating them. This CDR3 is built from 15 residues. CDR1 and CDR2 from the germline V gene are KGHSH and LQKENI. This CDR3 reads CASSPVQGGGETQYF. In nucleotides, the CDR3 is TGTGCCAGCTCACCAGTTCAGGGGGGAGGAGAGACCCAGTACTTC.

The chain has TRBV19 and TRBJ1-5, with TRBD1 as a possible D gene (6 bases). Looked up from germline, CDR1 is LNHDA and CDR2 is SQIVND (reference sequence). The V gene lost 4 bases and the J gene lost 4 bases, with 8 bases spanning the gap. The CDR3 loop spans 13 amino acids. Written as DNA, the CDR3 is TGTGCCAGTAGTAGACAGGTTAATCAGCCCCAGCATTTT. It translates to CASSRQVNQPQHF.

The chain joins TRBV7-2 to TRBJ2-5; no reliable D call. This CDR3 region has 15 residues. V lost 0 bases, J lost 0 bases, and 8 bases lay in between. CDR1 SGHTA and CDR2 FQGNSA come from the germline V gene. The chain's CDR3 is CASSLAGRNQETQYF. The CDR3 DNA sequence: TGTGCCAGCAGCTTAGCGGGCAGGAACCAAGAGACCCAGTACTTC.